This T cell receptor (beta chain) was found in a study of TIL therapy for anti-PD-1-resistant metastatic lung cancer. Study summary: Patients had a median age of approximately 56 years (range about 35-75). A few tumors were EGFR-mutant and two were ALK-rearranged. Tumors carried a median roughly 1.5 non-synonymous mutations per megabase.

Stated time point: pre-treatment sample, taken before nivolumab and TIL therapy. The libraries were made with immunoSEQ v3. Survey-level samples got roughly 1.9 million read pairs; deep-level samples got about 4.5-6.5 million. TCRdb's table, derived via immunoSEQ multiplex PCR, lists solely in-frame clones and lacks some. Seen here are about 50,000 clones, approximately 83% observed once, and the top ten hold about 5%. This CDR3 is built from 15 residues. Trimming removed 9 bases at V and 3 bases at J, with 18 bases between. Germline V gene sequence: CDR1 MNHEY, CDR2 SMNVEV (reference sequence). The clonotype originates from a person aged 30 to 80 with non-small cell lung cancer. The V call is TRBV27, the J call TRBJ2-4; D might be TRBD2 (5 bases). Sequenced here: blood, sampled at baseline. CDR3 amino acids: CASRAGSLNKNIQYF. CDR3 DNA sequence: TGTGCCAGTAGGGCGGGCAGCCTTAACAAAAACATTCAGTACTTC.